These 16 T cell receptor beta chains originate from one sample sequenced in a study of shared clonotypes between healthy human individuals. The repertoire was sequenced with immunoSEQ multiplex PCR; TCRdb's copy has only in-frame clones and lacks some. The profile shows about 530,000 clones, roughly 95% of them singletons. The source material was naive CD4+ T cells sorted from blood. Subset in this sample: CD45RA+ positively selected. These receptors originate from a woman in her thirties in good health.

This chain connects TRBV5-1 to TRBJ1-4, with a weak D call TRBD1 (6 bases). CDR3 size: 14 residues. Per germline, CDR1 SGHRS and CDR2 YFSETQ. V was clipped by 4 bases and J by 5 bases, with 12 bases between them. The CDR3 protein is CASSVEGGNEKLFF. CDR3 sequence (DNA): TGCGCCAGCAGCGTGGAAGGGGGAAATGAAAAACTGTTTTTT.

The chain is built from TRBV19 and TRBJ2-2; 8 bases fit TRBD1. There are 16 residues in the CDR3. CDR1 and CDR2 (germline): LNHDA, SQIVND (reference sequence). The trim removed 8 bases at V and 7 bases at J, leaving 15 bases unmatched. The CDR3 region is CASLPVAGGNIGELFF. DNA of the CDR3: TGTGCCAGTCTCCCAGTTGCAGGGGGCAATATCGGGGAGCTGTTTTTT. Full variable domain (rest looked up from reference TRBV19 and TRBJ2-2): DGGITQSPKYLFRKEGQNVTLSCEQNLNHDAMYWYRQDPGQGLRLIYYSQIVNDFQKGDIAEGYSVSREKKESFPLTVTSAQKNPTAFYLCASLPVAGGNIGELFFGEGSRLTVL.

This clone was seen only a few times. The chain links TRBV19 to TRBJ2-7; the match to TRBD2 covers 9 bases. CDR1 and CDR2 from the germline V gene are LNHDA and SQIVND (reference sequence). This CDR3 comprises 15 residues. The J segment lost 3 bases and the V segment lost 6 bases, leaving 9 bases of the junction unmatched. As DNA, the CDR3 is TGTGCCAGTAGCATGGGGACTAGCAGGATCTACGAGCAGTACTTC. This sequence encodes CASSMGTSRIYEQYF.

The chain uses TRBV6-5 and TRBJ2-2, with 7 bases fitting TRBD2. Germline CDR1 and CDR2: MNHEY and SVGAGI. This CDR3 is built from 15 residues. Trimming removed 5 bases from V and 3 bases from J; junction bases left unmatched: 6. CDR3 DNA: TGTGCCAGCAGTCGGAGACGGGGGGACACCGGGGAGCTGTTTTTT. Its protein is CASSRRRGDTGELFF.

The chain is built from TRBV19 and TRBJ2-1; D is perhaps TRBD1 (6 bases). The germline V gene encodes CDR1 LNHDA and CDR2 SQIVND (reference sequence). V was clipped by 4 bases and J by 2 bases, with 12 bases between them. The CDR3 consists of 15 residues. The CDR3 DNA reads TGTGCCAGTAGTACCCGACAGGCCCCCTACAATGAGCAGTTCTTC. It yields the protein CASSTRQAPYNEQFF. The variable domain in full, completed from reference TRBV19 and TRBJ2-1, reads DGGITQSPKYLFRKEGQNVTLSCEQNLNHDAMYWYRQDPGQGLRLIYYSQIVNDFQKGDIAEGYSVSREKKESFPLTVTSAQKNPTAFYLCASSTRQAPYNEQFFGPGTRLTVL.

This chain uses TRBV19 with TRBJ1-5, with TRBD1 identical over 8 bases. This CDR3 has 13 amino acids. CDR1 and CDR2 (germline): LNHDA, SQIVND (reference sequence). The V and J ends lost 6 bases and 6 bases, in that order; junction bases with no gene match: 4. In nucleotides, the CDR3 is TGTGCCAGTAGGCAGGGGGCGGCTCAGCCCCAGCATTTT. Residues: CASRQGAAQPQHF.

This clone was found once. The V gene is TRBV5-4, the J gene TRBJ2-5; 12 nucleotides align to TRBD2. The closer fit of TRBJ2-7 to the DNA end suggests the J call may be wrong. The CDR3 loop spans 16 amino acids. Germline loops: CDR1 SGHNT, CDR2 YYREEE (reference sequence). CDR3 protein: CASSLGTSGTSYEQYF. CDR3 bases: TGTGCCAGCAGCTTGGGGACTAGCGGGACCTCCTACGAGCAGTACTTC.

Notes on this clone: This sample also contains other DNA sequences that code for the same CDR3. V gene TRBV28 combines with J gene TRBJ1-5, with D maybe TRBD1 (5 bases). The CDR3 runs to 15 residues. From germline, CDR1 is MDHEN and CDR2 SYDVKM. V lost 4 bases and J lost 2, with 12 bases in between. CDR3 sequence reads: CASSSPGTGNQPQHF. As DNA, the CDR3 is TGTGCCAGCAGTTCCCCCGGGACCGGCAATCAGCCCCAGCATTTT.

J is TRBJ2-7 and V is TRBV7-9; the D gene is possibly TRBD1 (5 bases). Germline CDR1 is SEHNR and CDR2 is FQNEAQ (reference sequence). The CDR3 runs 12 residues. V was clipped by 5 bases and J by 7 bases, with 12 bases between them. The CDR3 is CASSLRQREQYF. The DNA of the CDR3 is TGTGCCAGCAGCCTTCGACAGCGAGAGCAGTACTTC.

This clone was seen a single time. The rearrangement joins TRBV19 to TRBJ1-4, with D uncertain. CDR1 and CDR2 from the germline V gene are LNHDA and SQIVND (reference sequence). The CDR3 loop spans 15 amino acids. V lost 8 bases and J 5 bases, leaving 18 bases between the germline ends. In nucleotides, the CDR3 is TGTGCCAGTTCCACCTACTCGGTCGGGAATGAAAAACTGTTTTTT. Protein product: CASSTYSVGNEKLFF.

The V gene is TRBV4-1, the J gene TRBJ2-3, with D possibly matching TRBD1 (6 bases). Looked up from germline, CDR1 is MGHRA and CDR2 is YSYEKL. The germline V and J ends were trimmed by 0 bases and 4 bases, with 11 bases remaining between them. CDR3 length equals 15 residues. CDR3 residues: CASSQDEGGPDTQYF. CDR3 in DNA: TGCGCCAGCAGCCAAGATGAAGGGGGACCAGATACGCAGTATTTT.

The chain couples TRBV5-4 to TRBJ2-3, with 10 positions matching TRBD2. The CDR3 covers 17 residues. The germline V gene encodes CDR1 SGHNT and CDR2 YYREEE (reference sequence). The ends lost 0 bases at V and 2 bases at J; junction bases unmatched: 6. The CDR3 is CASSLDASGSSTDTQYF. In DNA, the CDR3 is TGTGCCAGCAGCTTGGATGCTAGCGGGAGTTCCACAGATACGCAGTATTTT.

The chain uses TRBV5-5 and TRBJ2-5, with D perhaps TRBD1 (5 bases). Germline-derived CDR1 and CDR2 are SGHKS and YYEKEE (reference sequence). CDR3 size: 15 residues. Trimming removed 3 bases from V and 5 bases from J, with 17 bases in between. The CDR3 loop reads CASSSGQGQSETQYF. The DNA for the CDR3 is TGTGCCAGCAGCTCGGGCCAGGGCCAAAGTGAGACCCAGTACTTC.

The chain employs TRBV7-2 and TRBJ2-7, with 14 nucleotides matching TRBD2. V lost 6 bases to trimming and J lost 6 bases; unmatched junction nucleotides: 7. Germline V lookup: CDR1 SGHTA, CDR2 FQGNSA. The CDR3 runs 15 residues. The CDR3 sequence: CASSWTSGRPTEQYF. In nucleotides, the CDR3 is TGTGCCAGCAGTTGGACTAGCGGGAGGCCCACCGAGCAGTACTTC. Complete variable domain (other parts from reference TRBV7-2 and TRBJ2-7): GAGVSQSPSNKVTEKGKDVELRCDPISGHTALYWYRQSLGQGLEFLIYFQGNSAPDKSGLPSDRFSAERTGGSVSTLTIQRTQQEDSAVYLCASSWTSGRPTEQYFGPGTRLTVT.

CDR3 coding DNA: TGTGCCAGCTCACCGGTCCGCGGGGCACAGAACACCGGGGAGCTGTTTTTT. It encodes CASSPVRGAQNTGELFF. The V call is TRBV18, the J call TRBJ2-2; a possible D gene is TRBD2 (6 bases). V was cut by 3 bases and J by 1 base, with 15 bases left in between. The germline V gene has CDR1 KGHSH and CDR2 LQKENI. This CDR3 region has 17 residues.

The V gene is TRBV5-5, the J gene TRBJ2-3; 8 bases agree with TRBD2. Germline lookup yields CDR1 SGHKS and CDR2 YYEKEE (reference sequence). The CDR3 has 16 amino acids. The V segment lost 1 base and the J segment 1 base; nucleotides outside the gene matches: 5. The CDR3 coding sequence is TGTGCCAGCAGCTTGACCGGGACTAGTGGCACAGATACGCAGTATTTT. This translates into CASSLTGTSGTDTQYF.